This TCR beta chain was sequenced during a study of cytomegalovirus exposure and HLA in healthy donors. Study-wide background: HLA-typed donors were the source of approximately 85 million unique TCRs, which an early data release held.

A multiplex PCR was run with 60 Vbeta primers and 13 Jbeta primers. Profiling relied on immunoSEQ multiplex PCR, and the TCRdb table lists in-frame clones only, not all of them. Of about 120,000 clones listed, around three quarters are singletons. General study results and limits: Cytomegalovirus association was assigned to approximately 160 TCR beta chains. Rare sequences made up most TCRs, while some public TCRs were found in many donors.

In regard to this clone: Its target is unknown.

The receptor was isolated from a man aged 35 to 55 in good health and CMV-seropositive. The sample comprised PBMCs.

The CDR3 sequence: CASSLGSGTRRNTGELFF. For the CDR3, the DNA is TGTGCCAGCAGCTTGGGAAGTGGGACTAGACGAAACACCGGGGAGCTGTTTTTT. The chain recombines TRBV11-2 with TRBJ2-2, with 8 bases lining up with TRBD2. The CDR3 totals 18 residues. Germline V gene sequence: CDR1 SGHAT, CDR2 FQNNGV. The V segment lost 3 bases and the J segment 2 bases; nucleotides outside the gene matches: 11.